One and the same sample provided the 6 T cell receptor beta chains below, sequenced in a study of lymphopenia after photon versus proton radiotherapy. This table comes from immunoSEQ multiplex PCR, and its TCRdb copy is limited to in-frame clones, with some not included. The table has some 25,000 clones, roughly 82% seen once. The starting material was peripheral blood, obtained from a patient treated with proton-based radiotherapy. These receptors were obtained from a woman between 65 and 79 years old with pancreatic cancer.

The chain couples TRBV28 to TRBJ1-2; 9 bases map to TRBD1. Germline lookup yields CDR1 MDHEN and CDR2 SYDVKM. V dropped 2 bases and J dropped 4; count of bases not matched to a gene: 8. This CDR3 is 16 amino acids long. CDR3: CASSLAGQGLSYGYTF. CDR3 coding DNA: TGTGCCAGCAGTTTAGCTGGACAGGGGTTATCCTATGGCTACACCTTC.

This clone was seen more than once but under ten times. The chain uses TRBV27 and TRBJ1-5; D is ambiguous. CDR1 and CDR2 from the germline V gene are MNHEY and SMNVEV (reference sequence). The V end lost 3 bases, the J end lost 0 bases, and 0 bases lay between the germline ends. The CDR3 loop spans 12 amino acids. The CDR3, as DNA: TGTGCCAGCAGTTTTAGCAATCAGCCCCAGCATTTT. Its protein product is CASSFSNQPQHF.

This chain connects TRBV7-9 to TRBJ2-1, with 7 bases fitting TRBD2. CDR1 and CDR2 from the germline V gene are SEHNR and FQNEAQ (reference sequence). Trimming took 5 bases from V and 6 from J; bases not matched to a gene: 7. CDR3 length: 14 amino acids. CDR3 protein: CASSLLGGGNEQFF. In nucleotides, the CDR3 is TGTGCCAGCAGCCTCCTTGGGGGGGGCAATGAGCAGTTCTTC.

This clone was detected only once. The V call is TRBV5-1, the J call TRBJ2-7; D call uncertain. The CDR3 contains 14 residues. The V end lost 0 bases, the J end lost 2 bases, and 9 bases lay between the germline ends. Germline V lookup: CDR1 SGHRS, CDR2 YFSETQ. The CDR3 nucleotides read TGCGCCAGCAGCTTGGAGGGCGGCACCTACGAGCAGTACTTC. Its protein product is CASSLEGGTYEQYF.

The chain employs TRBV29-1 and TRBJ2-7; the D gene could be TRBD1 or TRBD2 (5 bases each). Germline assignment: CDR1 SQVTM and CDR2 ANQGSEA. V gave up 6 bases and J gave up 2 bases, with 8 bases separating them. The CDR3 spans 11 residues. CDR3 in amino acids: CSVGVAYEQYF. CDR3 bases: TGCAGCGTGGGGGTTGCCTACGAGCAGTACTTC.

The rearrangement links TRBV5-4 to TRBJ1-2; 8 nucleotides align to TRBD1. V lost 1 base and J lost 4; bases outside the gene matches: 6. CDR3 length: 15 amino acids. Per germline, CDR1 SGHNT and CDR2 YYREEE (reference sequence). The CDR3 reads CASSLSGQGGYGYTF. Written as DNA, the CDR3 is TGTGCCAGCAGCTTGTCCGGACAGGGAGGCTATGGCTACACCTTC.